These T cell receptor beta chains were read from a single sample in a study of T cell responses to AZD1222 COVID-19 vaccine. Generated by immunoSEQ multiplex PCR, the TCRdb table keeps only in-frame clones and is missing some. Of approximately 260,000 clones in the sample, approximately 95% were seen once. The sample here was peripheral blood, taken on day 0 of AZD1222 vaccination. The receptors here all came from an adult in good health. The CDR3 runs from the conserved cysteine through the conserved F or W. D genes are given only for firm matches. Size tells how often a clone was seen (once, few, many) or the class of an expanded clone, and some rows leave it out.

size	V	J	D	DNA	CDR3
.	TRBV6-1	TRBJ1-2	.	TGTGCCAGCAGTGAACTGGGGGATGATAACTATGGCTACACCTTC	CASSELGDDNYGYTF
once	TRBV6-1	TRBJ2-7	.	TGTGCCAGCAGTGAAATGACAGGATCCTACGAGCAGTACTTC	CASSEMTGSYEQYF
.	TRBV7-8	TRBJ2-7	TRBD1	TGTGCCAGCAGCTTAGCCCCCCCGGGACAGGGCTACGAGCAGTACTTC	CASSLAPPGQGYEQYF
.	TRBV16	TRBJ2-1	.	TGTGCCAGCAGCCAACATGCGGGGAGCTACAATGAGCAGTTCTTC	CASSQHAGSYNEQFF
.	TRBV5-4	TRBJ2-3	.	TGTGCCAGCAGCTCAGCGTCTGGCACAGATACGCAGTATTTT	CASSSASGTDTQYF
.	TRBV6-1	TRBJ1-5	TRBD1	TGTGCCAGCAGTGACAGGGGGCGATGGCAGCCCCAGCATTTT	CASSDRGRWQPQHF
.	TRBV19	TRBJ1-1	TRBD1	TGTGCCAGTAGTATAATAACCCAGGGGGCCTTGAACACTGAAGCTTTCTTT	CASSIITQGALNTEAFF
.	TRBV7-2	TRBJ2-7	.	TGTGCCAGCAGCCCGGCTCCATTGAGCTCCTACGAGCAGTACTTC	CASSPAPLSSYEQYF
.	TRBV28	TRBJ1-6	TRBD1	TGTGCCAGCAGTCCAGGGGGATCCTATAATTCACCCCTCCACTTT	CASSPGGSYNSPLHF
.	TRBV28	TRBJ2-5	.	TGTGCCAGCGCGTTGGAGAAGGGGACCCAGTACTTC	CASALEKGTQYF
once	TRBV9	TRBJ2-7	.	TGTGCCAGCAGCTCTACGGGGTCCACCTACGAGCAGTACTTC	CASSSTGSTYEQYF
.	TRBV28	TRBJ2-7	.	TGTGCCAGCAGTTTCGGGACTTCTTACGAGCAGTACTTC	CASSFGTSYEQYF
.	TRBV5-1	TRBJ1-3	.	TGCGCCAGCAGCTGGGGACTCTCGGAGGACACCATATATTTT	CASSWGLSEDTIYF
.	TRBV5-5	TRBJ2-7	TRBD1	TGTGCCAGCAGCCCGAGCCCACAGGGGGCCTTGTACGAGCAGTACTTC	CASSPSPQGALYEQYF
.	TRBV5-5	TRBJ1-2	TRBD1	TGTGCCAGCAGCCCTAGACAGGGGGACTATGGCTACACCTTC	CASSPRQGDYGYTF
once	TRBV18	TRBJ1-5	.	TGTGCCAGCTCACTCAGACCCAGGGCTGATCAGCCCCAGCATTTT	CASSLRPRADQPQHF
.	TRBV7-2	TRBJ2-1	TRBD2	TGTGCCAGCAGTTTTAAGCGGGGGGGCTACAATGAGCAGTTCTTC	CASSFKRGGYNEQFF
.	TRBV5-1	TRBJ2-2	.	TGCGCCAGCAGCCCCGGTTCTCCTTACACCGGGGAGCTGTTTTTT	CASSPGSPYTGELFF
once	TRBV4-3	TRBJ2-5	TRBD2	TGCGCCAGCAGCCAAGTTCGGACTAGCGGGAGGTACCAAGAGACCCAGTACTTC	CASSQVRTSGRYQETQYF
.	TRBV7-6	TRBJ2-1	TRBD1	TGTGCCAGCAGCCCCCGACAGGGGGTTGACAATGAGCAGTTCTTC	CASSPRQGVDNEQFF
.	TRBV9	TRBJ1-1	TRBD1	TGTGCCAGCAGCGGCCCACAGGGGCCTAACACTGAAGCTTTCTTT	CASSGPQGPNTEAFF
.	TRBV28	TRBJ1-2	.	TGTGCCAGCAGGCTCGGGGCCGCGGGCGGCTACACCTTC	CASRLGAAGGYTF
.	TRBV6-5	TRBJ1-4	.	TGTGCCAGCAGTCCCGACAACTTGGGTGAAAAACTGTTTTTT	CASSPDNLGEKLFF
.	TRBV30	TRBJ1-3	.	TGTGCCTGGAGTGTAGCGCAGGGGATTAACACCATATATTTT	CAWSVAQGINTIYF
.	TRBV11-2	TRBJ2-1	.	TGTGCCAGCAGCTTAGTGTCCCCCCGGCTCGGACCCTACAATGAGCAGTTCTTC	CASSLVSPRLGPYNEQFF
.	TRBV5-1	TRBJ2-2	TRBD2	TGCGCCAGCAGCCTCTCCGGGACTAGCGGGGGCGGGGGCACCGGGGAGCTGTTTTTT	CASSLSGTSGGGGTGELFF
.	TRBV2	TRBJ2-1	.	TGTGCCAGCACGGCAGGGGGGTACAATGAGCAGTTCTTC	CASTAGGYNEQFF
.	TRBV28	TRBJ2-7	.	TGTGCCAGCAGCTCCGGACAGACTACCTACGAGCAGTACTTC	CASSSGQTTYEQYF
.	TRBV27	TRBJ2-3	TRBD2	TGTGCCAGCAGCCGGGGACTAGCGGGGATCACAGATACGCAGTATTTT	CASSRGLAGITDTQYF